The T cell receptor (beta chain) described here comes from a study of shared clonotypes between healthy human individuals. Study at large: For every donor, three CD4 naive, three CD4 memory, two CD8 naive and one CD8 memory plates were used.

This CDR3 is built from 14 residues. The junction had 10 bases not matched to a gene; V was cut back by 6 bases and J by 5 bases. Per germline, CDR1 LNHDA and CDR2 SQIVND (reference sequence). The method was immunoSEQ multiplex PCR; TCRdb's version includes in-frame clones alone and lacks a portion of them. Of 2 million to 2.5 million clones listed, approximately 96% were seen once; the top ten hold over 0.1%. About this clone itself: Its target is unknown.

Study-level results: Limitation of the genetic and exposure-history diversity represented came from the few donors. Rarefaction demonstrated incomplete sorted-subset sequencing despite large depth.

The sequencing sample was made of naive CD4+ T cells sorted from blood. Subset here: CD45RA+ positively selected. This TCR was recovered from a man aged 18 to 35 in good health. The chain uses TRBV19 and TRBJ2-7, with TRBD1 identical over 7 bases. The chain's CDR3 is CASRTTGNSNEQYF. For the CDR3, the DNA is TGTGCCAGTAGGACGACAGGGAATTCCAACGAGCAGTACTTC. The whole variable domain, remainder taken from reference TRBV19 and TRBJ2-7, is DGGITQSPKYLFRKEGQNVTLSCEQNLNHDAMYWYRQDPGQGLRLIYYSQIVNDFQKGDIAEGYSVSREKKESFPLTVTSAQKNPTAFYLCASRTTGNSNEQYFGPGTRLTVT.